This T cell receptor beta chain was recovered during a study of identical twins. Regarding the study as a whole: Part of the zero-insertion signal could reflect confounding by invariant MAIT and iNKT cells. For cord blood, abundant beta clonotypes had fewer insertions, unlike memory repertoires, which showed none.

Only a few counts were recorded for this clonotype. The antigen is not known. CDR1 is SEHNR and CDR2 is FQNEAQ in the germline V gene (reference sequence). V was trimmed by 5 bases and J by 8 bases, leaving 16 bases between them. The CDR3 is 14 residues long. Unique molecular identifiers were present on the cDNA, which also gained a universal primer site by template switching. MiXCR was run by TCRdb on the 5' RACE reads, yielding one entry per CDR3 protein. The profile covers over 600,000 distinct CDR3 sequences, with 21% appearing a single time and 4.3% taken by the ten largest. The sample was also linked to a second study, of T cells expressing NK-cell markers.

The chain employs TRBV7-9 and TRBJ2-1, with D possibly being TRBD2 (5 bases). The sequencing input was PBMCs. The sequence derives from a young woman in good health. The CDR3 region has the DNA TGTGCCAGCAGCCCTAGCCGTTCTGACCATGAGCAGTTCTTC. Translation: CASSPSRSDHEQFF.